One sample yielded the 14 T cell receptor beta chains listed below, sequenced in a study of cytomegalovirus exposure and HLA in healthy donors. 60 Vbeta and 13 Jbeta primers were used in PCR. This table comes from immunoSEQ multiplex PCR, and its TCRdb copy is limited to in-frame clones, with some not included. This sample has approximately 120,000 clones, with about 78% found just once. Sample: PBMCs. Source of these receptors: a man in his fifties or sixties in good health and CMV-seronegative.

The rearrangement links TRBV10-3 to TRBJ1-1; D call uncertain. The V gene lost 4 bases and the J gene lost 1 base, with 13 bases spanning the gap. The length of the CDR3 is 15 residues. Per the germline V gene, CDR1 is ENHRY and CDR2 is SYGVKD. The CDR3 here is CAISGSGRWNTEAFF. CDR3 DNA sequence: TGTGCCATCAGTGGAAGCGGCAGGTGGAACACTGAAGCTTTCTTT.

DNA of the CDR3: TGCAGCGTTGAACCCCAAACTCGGACAGCCGAAGCTTTCTTT. It codes for CSVEPQTRTAEAFF. The chain links TRBV29-1 to TRBJ1-1; TRBD1 might be the D (6 bases). The CDR3 covers 14 residues. V lost 2 bases and J 8 bases, leaving 18 bases between the germline ends. The germline CDR1 and CDR2 sequences are SQVTM and ANQGSEA. The whole variable domain, remainder taken from reference TRBV29-1 and TRBJ1-1, is SAVISQKPSRDICQRGTSLTIQCQVDSQVTMMFWYRQQPGQSLTLIATANQGSEATYESGFVIDKFPISRPNLTFSTLTVSNMSPEDSSIYLCSVEPQTRTAEAFFGQGTRLTVV.

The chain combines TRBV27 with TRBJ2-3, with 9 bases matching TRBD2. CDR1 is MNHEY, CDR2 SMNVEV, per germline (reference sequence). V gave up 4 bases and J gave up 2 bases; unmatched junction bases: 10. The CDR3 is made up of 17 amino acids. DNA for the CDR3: TGTGCCAGCAGTTCTCGAACCGGGACTAGCAACACAGATACGCAGTATTTT. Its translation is CASSSRTGTSNTDTQYF.

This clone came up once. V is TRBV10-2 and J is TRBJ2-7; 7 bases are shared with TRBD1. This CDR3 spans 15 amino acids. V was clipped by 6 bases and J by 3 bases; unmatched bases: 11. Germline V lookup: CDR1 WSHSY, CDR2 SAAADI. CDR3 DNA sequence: TGCGCCAGCAGAGCGACAGGGTCCAGCGTCTACGAGCAGTACTTC. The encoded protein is CASRATGSSVYEQYF.

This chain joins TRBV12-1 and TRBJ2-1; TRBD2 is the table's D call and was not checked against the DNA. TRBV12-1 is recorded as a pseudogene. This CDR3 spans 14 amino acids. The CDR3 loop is CASGLRGRFHEQFF. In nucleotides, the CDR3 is TGTGCCAGCGGCCTTCGCGGGAGATTCCATGAGCAGTTCTTC.

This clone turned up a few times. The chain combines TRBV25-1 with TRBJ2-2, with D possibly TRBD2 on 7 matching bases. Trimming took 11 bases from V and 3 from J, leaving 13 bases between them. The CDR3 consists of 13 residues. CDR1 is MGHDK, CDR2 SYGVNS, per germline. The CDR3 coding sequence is TGTGCCGGGAAGGGGGGGGACACCGGGGAGCTGTTTTTT. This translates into CAGKGGDTGELFF.

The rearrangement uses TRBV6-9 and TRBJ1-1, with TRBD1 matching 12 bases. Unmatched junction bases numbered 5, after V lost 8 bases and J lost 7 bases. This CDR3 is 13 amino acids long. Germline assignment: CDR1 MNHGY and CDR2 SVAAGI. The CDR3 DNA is TGTGCCAGCCGGGACAGGGGGCTCGGTGAAGCTTTCTTT. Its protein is CASRDRGLGEAFF.

Written as DNA, the CDR3 is TGTGCCAGCGTCAGGGGTTCCCCGCCCTACGAGCAGTACTTC. Protein: CASVRGSPPYEQYF. The chain joins TRBV28 to TRBJ2-7; a weak D match, TRBD1 (6 bases). This CDR3 has 14 amino acids. Germline assignment: CDR1 MDHEN and CDR2 SYDVKM. Trimming removed 8 bases from V and 2 bases from J, with 16 bases in between. The complete variable domain, with remaining parts taken from reference TRBV28 and TRBJ2-7, reads DVKVTQSSRYLVKRTGEKVFLECVQDMDHENMFWYRQDPGLGLRLIYFSYDVKMKEKGDIPEGYSVSREKKERFSLILESASTNQTSMYLCASVRGSPPYEQYFGPGTRLTVT.

As DNA, the CDR3 is TGTGCCAGCAGCCCAAACCGGGACAGGCGCTACGAGCAGTACTTC. Amino acids: CASSPNRDRRYEQYF. The J gene is TRBJ2-7, the V gene TRBV6-5; TRBD1 matches at 8 bases. This CDR3 region has 15 residues. The J segment lost 3 bases and the V segment lost 6 bases, leaving 10 bases of the junction unmatched. Looked up from germline, CDR1 is MNHEY and CDR2 is SVGAGI.

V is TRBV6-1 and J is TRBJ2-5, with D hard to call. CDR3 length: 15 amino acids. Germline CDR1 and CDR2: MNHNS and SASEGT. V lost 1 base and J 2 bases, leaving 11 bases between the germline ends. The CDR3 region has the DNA TGTGCCAGCAGTGAAGAATTAACAAGTCAAGAGACCCAGTACTTC. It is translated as CASSEELTSQETQYF.

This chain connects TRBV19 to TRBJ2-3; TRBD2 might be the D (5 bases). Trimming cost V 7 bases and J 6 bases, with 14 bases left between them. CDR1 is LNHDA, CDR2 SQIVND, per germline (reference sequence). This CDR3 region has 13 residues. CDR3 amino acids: CASTTSPGDTQYF. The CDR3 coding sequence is TGTGCCAGTACGACGTCGCCGGGGGATACGCAGTATTTT.

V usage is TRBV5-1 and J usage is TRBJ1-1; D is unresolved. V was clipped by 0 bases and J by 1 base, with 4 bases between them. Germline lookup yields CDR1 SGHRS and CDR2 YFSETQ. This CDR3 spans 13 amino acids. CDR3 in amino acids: CASSLGANTEAFF. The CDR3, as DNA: TGCGCCAGCAGCTTGGGGGCGAACACTGAAGCTTTCTTT.

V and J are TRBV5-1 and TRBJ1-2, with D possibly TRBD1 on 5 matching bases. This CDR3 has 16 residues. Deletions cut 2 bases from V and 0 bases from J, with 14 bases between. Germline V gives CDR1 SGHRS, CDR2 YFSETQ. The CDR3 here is CASSFQGPGSNYGYTF. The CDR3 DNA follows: TGCGCCAGCAGCTTTCAGGGCCCCGGCTCTAACTATGGCTACACCTTC. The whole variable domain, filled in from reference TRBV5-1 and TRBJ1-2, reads KAGVTQTPRYLIKTRGQQVTLSCSPISGHRSVSWYQQTPGQGLQFLFEYFSETQRNKGNFPGRFSGRQFSNSRSEMNVSTLELGDSALYLCASSFQGPGSNYGYTFGSGTRLTVV.

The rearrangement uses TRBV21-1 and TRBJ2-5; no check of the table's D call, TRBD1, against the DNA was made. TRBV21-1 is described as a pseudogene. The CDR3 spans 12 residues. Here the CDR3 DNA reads TGTGCCAGCAGCAACAAGGGGATGGCCCAGTACTTC. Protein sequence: CASSNKGMAQYF.